What follows are 28 T cell receptor beta chains derived from one specimen sequenced in a study of OX40 agonist ivuxolimab in advanced cancers. Clones were read by immunoSEQ multiplex PCR, and TCRdb kept only the in-frame ones, dropping some. The table records about 63,000 clones, roughly four fifths of them present only once. The sample in question was CD4+ or CD8+ T cells sorted from blood, obtained in a trial of the OX40 agonist ivuxolimab. The receptors derive from an adult with an advanced solid tumor such as melanoma, head and neck, liver or kidney cancer.

The J gene is TRBJ2-4, the V gene TRBV15, with D perhaps TRBD2 (6 bases). V was trimmed by 5 bases and J by 3 bases, leaving 11 bases between them. The CDR3 has 14 residues. CDR1 and CDR2 (germline): LNHNV, YYDKDF (reference sequence). In DNA form, the CDR3 reads TGTGCCACCAGCCTCGAGGAGGGCAAAAACATTCAGTACTTC. It codes for CATSLEEGKNIQYF.

The gene calls are TRBV2 and TRBJ2-1, with D maybe TRBD2 (7 bases). Trimming removed 6 bases from V and 3 bases from J, with 12 bases in between. This CDR3 comprises 14 residues. The germline CDR1 and CDR2 sequences are SNHLY and FYNNEI. In nucleotides, the CDR3 is TGTGCCAGCAGAGGGGGGGCTCTCTACAATGAGCAGTTCTTC. It specifies CASRGGALYNEQFF. Supplemented by reference TRBV2 and TRBJ2-1, the full variable domain reads EPEVTQTPSHQVTQMGQEVILRCVPISNHLYFYWYRQILGQKVEFLVSFYNNEISEKSEIFDDQFSVERPDGSNFTLKIRSTKLEDSAMYFCASRGGALYNEQFFGPGTRLTVL.

The V call is TRBV5-1, the J call TRBJ2-7; 9 bases agree with TRBD1. V trimming: 0 bases; J trimming: 4 bases; junction bases outside the gene matches: 5. The CDR3 has 15 residues. Germline V lookup: CDR1 SGHRS, CDR2 YFSETQ. This CDR3 reads CASSLGTGDRYEQYF. The CDR3 coding sequence is TGCGCCAGCAGCTTGGGGACAGGGGATAGGTACGAGCAGTACTTC.

The chain employs TRBV7-2 and TRBJ2-1; D call uncertain. Per germline, CDR1 SGHTA and CDR2 FQGNSA. This CDR3 comprises 13 residues. The germline V and J ends were trimmed by 0 bases and 15 bases, with 15 bases remaining between them. The DNA for the CDR3 is TGTGCCAGCAGCTTAGCGCGCAGGACCCCGCTGTTCTTC. Translating it yields CASSLARRTPLFF.

V gene TRBV13 combines with J gene TRBJ2-1, with 15 bases identical to TRBD2. From germline, CDR1 is PRHDT and CDR2 FYEKMQ (reference sequence). V lost 3 bases to trimming and J lost 0 bases; unmatched junction nucleotides: 15. The CDR3 has 22 residues. CDR3 DNA: TGTGCCAGCAGCTTTGGACTAGCGGGGGGGCCCCTTGCTCGCGGCTCCTACAATGAGCAGTTCTTC. Its protein product is CASSFGLAGGPLARGSYNEQFF.

This clone was picked up a small number of times. The chain uses TRBV7-9 and TRBJ1-3; 11 bases line up with TRBD1. The CDR3 contains 17 residues. J was trimmed by 2 bases and V by 3 bases; bases with no gene match: 6. Germline V gene lookup returns CDR1 SEHNR and CDR2 FQNEAQ (reference sequence). CDR3 sequence: CASSFGGQGATGNTIYF. CDR3 DNA sequence: TGTGCCAGCAGCTTCGGCGGACAGGGGGCGACTGGAAACACCATATATTTT.

The rearrangement joins TRBV6-5 to TRBJ2-3; D gene uncertain. The CDR3 contains 16 residues. Germline V lookup: CDR1 MNHEY, CDR2 SVGAGI. Trimming removed 0 bases at V and 1 base at J, with 11 bases between. The CDR3 DNA follows: TGTGCCAGCAGTTACTCGGGGTTAGGAGGCACAGATACGCAGTATTTT. This gives the protein CASSYSGLGGTDTQYF.

V is TRBV10-3 and J is TRBJ2-7; TRBD2 agrees at 7 bases. The CDR3 is 13 amino acids. Germline CDR1 and CDR2: ENHRY and SYGVKD. The junction had 4 bases not matched to a gene; V was cut back by 5 bases and J by 3 bases. The CDR3 here is CAISPTSDYEQYF. CDR3 DNA: TGTGCCATCAGTCCCACTAGCGACTACGAGCAGTACTTC.

J is TRBJ1-1 and V is TRBV4-1; a possible D gene is TRBD1 (6 bases). Per the germline V gene, CDR1 is MGHRA and CDR2 is YSYEKL. The CDR3 sequence is 17 residues long. V was trimmed by 1 base and J by 5 bases, leaving 20 bases between them. CDR3 sequence (DNA): TGCGCCAGCAGCCAAGGGGGGGCCGTACCCCTAACTACTGAAGCTTTCTTT. It encodes CASSQGGAVPLTTEAFF.

Note on this clone: This sample also contains other DNA sequences that code for the same CDR3. This chain joins TRBV7-2 and TRBJ2-3, with 10 bases aligning to TRBD2. V was pared by 3 bases and J by 1 base, with 1 base of the junction left unmatched. This CDR3 is 15 amino acids long. The germline CDR1 and CDR2 sequences are SGHTA and FQGNSA. The CDR3: CASSFLAGGTDTQYF. DNA of the CDR3: TGTGCCAGCAGCTTTCTAGCGGGGGGCACAGATACGCAGTATTTT.

The chain is built from TRBV7-8 and TRBJ2-5; D is possibly TRBD2 (6 bases). This CDR3 is 14 amino acids long. Deletions cut 8 bases from V and 7 bases from J, with 20 bases between. The germline V gene has CDR1 SGHVS and CDR2 FQNEAQ. The CDR3 is CASRPWGDLRTQYF. The CDR3 DNA is TGTGCCAGCCGACCTTGGGGGGACCTTAGGACCCAGTACTTC.

This chain connects TRBV6-5 to TRBJ2-1; D possibly matches TRBD1 or TRBD2 (5 bases each). The CDR3 sequence is 13 residues long. Germline V gives CDR1 MNHEY, CDR2 SVGAGI. The germline V and J ends were trimmed by 4 bases and 4 bases, with 8 bases remaining between them. The CDR3 reads CASSSGTYNEQFF. CDR3 DNA: TGTGCCAGCAGTTCCGGGACGTACAATGAGCAGTTCTTC.

The chain carries TRBV18 and TRBJ2-2; D unresolved. CDR1 KGHSH and CDR2 LQKENI come from the germline V gene. This CDR3 contains 16 residues. V was pared by 6 bases and J by 3 bases, with 17 bases between. CDR3 coding DNA: TGTGCCAGCTCGAGGACCGGAGTGAGAGACACCGGGGAGCTGTTTTTT. Translating it yields CASSRTGVRDTGELFF. The complete variable domain, with remaining parts taken from reference TRBV18 and TRBJ2-2, reads NAGVMQNPRHLVRRRGQEARLRCSPMKGHSHVYWYRQLPEEGLKFMVYLQKENIIDESGMPKERFSAEFPKEGPSILRIQQVVRGDSAAYFCASSRTGVRDTGELFFGEGSRLTVL.

Regarding this clone: This specimen includes other DNA sequences encoding the same CDR3. The chain uses TRBV4-2 and TRBJ2-1; the D gene is possibly TRBD2 (6 bases). The V end lost 0 bases, the J end lost 4 bases, and 13 bases lay between the germline ends. The CDR3 totals 16 residues. CDR1 and CDR2 (germline): LGHNA, YNFKEQ. The CDR3 DNA sequence: TGTGCCAGCAGCCAAGATCTGGCGGGGTCTTACAATGAGCAGTTCTTC. As protein: CASSQDLAGSYNEQFF.

V usage is TRBV30 and J usage is TRBJ1-6, with D possibly TRBD1 on 6 matching bases. The germline V gene has CDR1 GTSNPN and CDR2 SVGIG (reference sequence). The V end was cut by 2 bases, the J end by 10 bases, with 15 bases between. The CDR3 has 14 amino acids. The CDR3 reads CAWSYQGGGSPLHF. DNA of the CDR3: TGTGCCTGGAGTTATCAAGGGGGTGGGTCACCCCTCCACTTT.

The chain combines TRBV9 with TRBJ2-5, with D maybe TRBD1 (5 bases). Trimming shortened V by 3 bases and J by 5 bases, and 14 bases separated the two germline ends. The V gene's germline CDR1 is SGDLS and CDR2 YYNGEE. The length of the CDR3 is 14 residues. The CDR3 DNA sequence: TGTGCCAGCAGCGGGACACGGAACTCGGAGACCCAGTACTTC. Translating it yields CASSGTRNSETQYF.

This chain uses TRBV9 with TRBJ1-4; D is uncertain. CDR1 and CDR2 from the germline V gene are SGDLS and YYNGEE. This CDR3 comprises 16 residues. V gave up 2 bases and J gave up 0 bases, with 11 bases separating them. The CDR3 DNA reads as TGTGCCAGCAGCGTCGACATACCTGCAACTAATGAAAAACTGTTTTTT. Translated, it gives CASSVDIPATNEKLFF.

The chain joins TRBV4-2 to TRBJ1-3, with D maybe TRBD1 (5 bases). In germline, CDR1 is LGHNA, CDR2 YNFKEQ. The CDR3 is 14 amino acids. V lost 2 bases, J lost 6 bases, and 11 bases lay in between. This chain's CDR3 is CASSQRLQANTIYF. The DNA of the CDR3 is TGTGCCAGCAGCCAAAGGTTACAGGCAAACACCATATATTTT.

The genes are TRBV9 and TRBJ1-1; D might be TRBD1 (5 bases). The V gene lost 2 bases and the J gene lost 2 bases, with 10 bases spanning the gap. The CDR3 has 14 residues. In germline, CDR1 is SGDLS, CDR2 YYNGEE. The CDR3 sequence is CASSVRDGNTEAFF. CDR3 DNA sequence: TGTGCCAGCAGCGTGAGGGACGGCAACACTGAAGCTTTCTTT. Looking up the rest from reference TRBV9 and TRBJ1-1 gives the full variable domain: DSGVTQTPKHLITATGQRVTLRCSPRSGDLSVYWYQQSLDQGLQFLIQYYNGEERAKGNILERFSAQQFPDLHSELNLSSLELGDSALYFCASSVRDGNTEAFFGQGTRLTVV.

A few counts support this clone. The chain combines TRBV6-1 with TRBJ2-7, with unresolved D. The germline V and J ends were trimmed by 5 bases and 5 bases, with 16 bases remaining between them. Germline CDR1 MNHNS, CDR2 SASEGT. The CDR3 covers 14 residues. The CDR3 protein is CASSLPDFRDEQYF. CDR3 nucleotides: TGTGCCAGCAGTTTACCTGATTTTCGGGACGAGCAGTACTTC.

The chain employs TRBV6-5 and TRBJ1-1, with 8 bases fitting TRBD1. This CDR3 spans 14 amino acids. The germline V gene has CDR1 MNHEY and CDR2 SVGAGI. V trimming: 6 bases; J trimming: 5 bases; junction bases outside the gene matches: 8. In nucleotides, the CDR3 is TGTGCCAGCAGGCAGGGGGCTTTAGAAACTGAAGCTTTCTTT. Protein product: CASRQGALETEAFF.

The chain links TRBV30 to TRBJ2-5; 11 bases fit TRBD2. CDR1 is GTSNPN, CDR2 SVGIG, per germline (reference sequence). V lost 0 bases and J lost 2; bases outside the gene matches: 5. The CDR3 has 16 residues. CDR3 nucleotide sequence: TGTGCCTGGAGTGTACTCACTAGCGGGAGTCAAGAGACCCAGTACTTC. It is translated as CAWSVLTSGSQETQYF. The complete variable domain, with remaining parts taken from reference TRBV30 and TRBJ2-5, reads SQTIHQWPATLVQPVGSPLSLECTVEGTSNPNLYWYRQAAGRGLQLLFYSVGIGQISSEVPQNLSASRPQDRQFILSSKKLLLSDSGFYLCAWSVLTSGSQETQYFGPGTRLLVL.

The rearrangement joins TRBV5-5 to TRBJ2-7; TRBD1 might be the D (6 bases). The length of the CDR3 is 15 residues. From germline, CDR1 is SGHKS and CDR2 YYEKEE (reference sequence). Deletions cut 0 bases from V and 3 bases from J, with 13 bases between. This CDR3 is CASSLAAGELYEQYF. In nucleotides, the CDR3 is TGTGCCAGCAGCTTGGCGGCAGGGGAGCTCTACGAGCAGTACTTC.

This chain uses TRBV27 with TRBJ1-2; maybe TRBD1 (6 bases). Trimming removed 6 bases from V and 4 bases from J, with 12 bases in between. In germline, CDR1 is MNHEY, CDR2 SMNVEV (reference sequence). The CDR3 runs to 13 residues. The CDR3 nucleotides are TGTGCCAGCAGAGGGGGGGGGATCTATGGCTACACCTTC. Translation gives CASRGGGIYGYTF.

This clone appeared once. V is TRBV5-1 and J is TRBJ1-2; 9 bases map to TRBD1. This CDR3 has 16 residues. The germline gives CDR1 SGHRS, CDR2 YFSETQ. The ends lost 3 bases at V and 2 bases at J; junction bases unmatched: 8. CDR3 residues: CASSSSKGQGNYGYTF. The CDR3 coding sequence is TGCGCCAGCAGCTCCTCGAAGGGACAGGGAAACTATGGCTACACCTTC. Combining the CDR3 with reference TRBV5-1 and TRBJ1-2 gives the whole variable domain KAGVTQTPRYLIKTRGQQVTLSCSPISGHRSVSWYQQTPGQGLQFLFEYFSETQRNKGNFPGRFSGRQFSNSRSEMNVSTLELGDSALYLCASSSSKGQGNYGYTFGSGTRLTVV.

The J gene is TRBJ2-3, the V gene TRBV5-6, with 8 bases lining up with TRBD2. V trimming: 4 bases; J trimming: 5 bases; junction bases outside the gene matches: 9. The CDR3 length is 15 residues. Germline loops: CDR1 SGHDT, CDR2 YYEEEE. CDR3 loop: CASSAMGLDRDTQYF. Written as DNA, the CDR3 is TGTGCCAGCAGCGCAATGGGACTAGATCGAGATACGCAGTATTTT. The full variable domain, in which reference TRBV5-6 and TRBJ2-3 provide the parts outside the CDR3, is DAGVTQSPTHLIKTRGQQVTLRCSPKSGHDTVSWYQQALGQGPQFIFQYYEEEERQRGNFPDRFSGHQFPNYSSELNVNALLLGDSALYLCASSAMGLDRDTQYFGPGTRLTVL.

The chain is built from TRBV11-1 and TRBJ1-1, with TRBD1 matching 12 bases. V shed 5 bases and J 1 base; nucleotides not matched to a gene: 8. This CDR3 comprises 17 residues. Germline V lookup: CDR1 SGHAT, CDR2 FQDESV (reference sequence). In DNA form, the CDR3 reads TGTGCCAGCAGCCGCGGGACAGGGGGCTCAGGGAACACTGAAGCTTTCTTT. As protein: CASSRGTGGSGNTEAFF.

On this clone itself: A read error may account for a junction end that differs from germline. The J gene is TRBJ2-1, the V gene TRBV7-7; 12 bases are shared with TRBD2. Germline V gene sequence: CDR1 SSHAT, CDR2 FNYEAQ (reference sequence). The CDR3 has 16 amino acids. In DNA form, the CDR3 reads TGTGCTAGCAGCTTAACGGGACTAGCGGGCGGTAATGAGCAGTTCTTC. This translates into CASSLTGLAGGNEQFF.